This T cell receptor (beta chain) was documented in a study of cytomegalovirus exposure and HLA in healthy donors. Broader study findings: The study flagged some 180 TCR beta chains as cytomegalovirus-associated. Per a prior analysis, the majority of TCR beta V segments were productive roughly 87% or roughly 30% of the time. Among CMV-associated TCR beta chains, most appeared HLA-restricted in a later analysis.

Comment on this clone: Antigen unknown.

Researchers ran the PCR with 60 Vbeta and 13 Jbeta primers. As processed by the authors: A follow-up analysis tallied tens of millions of unique TCR beta chains, roughly 11 million shared. Some clones are missing from TCRdb's copy, which holds only in-frame ones; the method was immunoSEQ multiplex PCR. That table gives V, J and clone size, and the DNA gave D and trimming. Counted here are 200,000 or so clones, about 83% occurring once; the ten biggest clones make up 4.5% to 7.5%. The sequence came from a woman aged 25 to 39 in good health and CMV-seropositive. Sequencing input: PBMCs.

Written as DNA, the CDR3 is TGTGCCAGCAGCTTAGGGCGGACAGACTATGGCTACACCTTC. It is translated as CASSLGRTDYGYTF. The chain links TRBV11-2 to TRBJ1-2; tentatively, D is TRBD1 (6 bases). V was trimmed by 1 base and J by 3 bases, leaving 9 bases between them. The CDR3 extends over 14 amino acids. From germline, CDR1 is SGHAT and CDR2 FQNNGV. Filled out from reference TRBV11-2 and TRBJ1-2, the complete variable domain reads EAGVAQSPRYKIIEKRQSVAFWCNPISGHATLYWYQQILGQGPKLLIQFQNNGVVDDSQLPKDRFSAERLKGVDSTLKIQPAKLEDSAVYLCASSLGRTDYGYTFGSGTRLTVV.